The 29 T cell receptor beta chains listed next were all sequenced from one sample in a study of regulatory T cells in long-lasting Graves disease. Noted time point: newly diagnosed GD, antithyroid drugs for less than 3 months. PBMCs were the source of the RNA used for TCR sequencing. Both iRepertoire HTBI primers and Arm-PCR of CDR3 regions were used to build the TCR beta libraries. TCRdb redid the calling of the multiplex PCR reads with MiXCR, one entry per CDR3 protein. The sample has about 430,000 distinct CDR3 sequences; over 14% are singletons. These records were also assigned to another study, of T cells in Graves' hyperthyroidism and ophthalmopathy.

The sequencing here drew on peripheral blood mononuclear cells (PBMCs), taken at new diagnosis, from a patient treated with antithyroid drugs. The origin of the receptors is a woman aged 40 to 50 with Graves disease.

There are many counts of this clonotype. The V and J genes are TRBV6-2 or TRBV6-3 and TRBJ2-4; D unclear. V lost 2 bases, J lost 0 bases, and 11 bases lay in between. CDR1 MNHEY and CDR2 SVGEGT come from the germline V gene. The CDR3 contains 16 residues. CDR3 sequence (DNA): TGTGCCAGCAGTTACGGGTTCAACGTAGCCAAAAACATTCAGTACTTC. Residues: CASSYGFNVAKNIQYF.

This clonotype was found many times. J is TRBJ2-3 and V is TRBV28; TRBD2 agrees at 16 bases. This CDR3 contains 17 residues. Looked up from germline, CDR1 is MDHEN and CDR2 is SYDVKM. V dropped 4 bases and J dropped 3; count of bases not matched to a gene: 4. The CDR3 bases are TGTGCCAGCAGTTCCCGGGGACTAGCGGGAGGGACAGATACGCAGTATTTT. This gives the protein CASSSRGLAGGTDTQYF. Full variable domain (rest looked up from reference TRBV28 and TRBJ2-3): DVKVTQSSRYLVKRTGEKVFLECVQDMDHENMFWYRQDPGLGLRLIYFSYDVKMKEKGDIPEGYSVSREKKERFSLILESASTNQTSMYLCASSSRGLAGGTDTQYFGPGTRLTVL.

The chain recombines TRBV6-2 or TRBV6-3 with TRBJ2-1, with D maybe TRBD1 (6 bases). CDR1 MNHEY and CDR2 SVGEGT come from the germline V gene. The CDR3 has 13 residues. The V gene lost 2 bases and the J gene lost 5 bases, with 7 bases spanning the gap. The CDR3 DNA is TGTGCCAGCAGTTACCGGGACAACAATGAGCAGTTCTTC. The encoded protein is CASSYRDNNEQFF.

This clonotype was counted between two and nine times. CDR3 bases: TGTGCCAGCAGGCAATTCACCGGGGAGCTGTTTTTT. Encoded protein: CASRQFTGELFF. The chain has TRBV28 and TRBJ2-2; D call uncertain. Looked up from germline, CDR1 is MDHEN and CDR2 is SYDVKM. The CDR3 runs to 12 residues. V was trimmed by 6 bases and J by 4 bases, leaving 6 bases between them. Using reference TRBV28 and TRBJ2-2 for the parts outside the CDR3, the full variable domain is DVKVTQSSRYLVKRTGEKVFLECVQDMDHENMFWYRQDPGLGLRLIYFSYDVKMKEKGDIPEGYSVSREKKERFSLILESASTNQTSMYLCASRQFTGELFFGEGSRLTVL.

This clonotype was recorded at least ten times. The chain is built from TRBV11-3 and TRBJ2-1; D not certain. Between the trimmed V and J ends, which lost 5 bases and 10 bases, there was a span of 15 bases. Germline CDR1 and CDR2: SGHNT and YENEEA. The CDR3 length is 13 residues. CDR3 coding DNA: TGTGCCAGCAGCGCGCCAGCTGGGGTGGAGCAGTTCTTC. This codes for CASSAPAGVEQFF.

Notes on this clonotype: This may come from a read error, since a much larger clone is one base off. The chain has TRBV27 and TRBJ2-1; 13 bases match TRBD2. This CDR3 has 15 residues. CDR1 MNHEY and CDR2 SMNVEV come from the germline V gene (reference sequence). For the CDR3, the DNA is TGTGCCAGCAGTTCTGGGACTAGCGGGGCCAATGAGCGGTTCTTC. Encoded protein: CASSSGTSGANERFF.

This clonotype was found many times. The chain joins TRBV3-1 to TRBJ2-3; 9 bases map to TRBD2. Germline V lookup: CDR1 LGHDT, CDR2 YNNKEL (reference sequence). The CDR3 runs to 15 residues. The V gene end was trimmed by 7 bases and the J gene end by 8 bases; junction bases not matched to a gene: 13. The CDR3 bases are TGTGCCAGCAACGGCGGGAGGGAGGCACAGACTACGCAGTATTTT. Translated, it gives CASNGGREAQTTQYF.

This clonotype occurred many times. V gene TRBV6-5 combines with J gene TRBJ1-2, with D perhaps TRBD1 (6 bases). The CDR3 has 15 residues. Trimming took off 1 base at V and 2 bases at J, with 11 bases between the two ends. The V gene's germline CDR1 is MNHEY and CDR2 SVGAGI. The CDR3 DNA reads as TGTGCCAGCAGTTACTACGGGGGGGCGAACTATGGCTACACCTTC. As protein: CASSYYGGANYGYTF.

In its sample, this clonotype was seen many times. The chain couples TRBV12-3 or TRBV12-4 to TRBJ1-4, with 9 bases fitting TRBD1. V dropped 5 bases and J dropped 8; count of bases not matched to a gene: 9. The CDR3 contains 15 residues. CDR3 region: CASSQRLDRGEKLFF. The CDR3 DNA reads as TGTGCCAGCAGTCAACGCCTCGACAGGGGGGAAAAACTGTTTTTT.

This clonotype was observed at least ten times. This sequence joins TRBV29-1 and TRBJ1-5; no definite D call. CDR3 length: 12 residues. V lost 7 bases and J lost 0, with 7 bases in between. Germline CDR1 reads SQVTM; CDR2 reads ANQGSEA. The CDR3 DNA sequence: TGCAGCGCTCGGGATAGCAATCAGCCCCAGCATTTT. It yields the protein CSARDSNQPQHF.

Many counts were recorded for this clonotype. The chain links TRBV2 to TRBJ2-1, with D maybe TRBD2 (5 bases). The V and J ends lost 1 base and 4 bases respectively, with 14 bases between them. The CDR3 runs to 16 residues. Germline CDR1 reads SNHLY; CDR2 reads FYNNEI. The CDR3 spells CASSEVASSQYNEQFF. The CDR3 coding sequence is TGTGCCAGCAGTGAAGTGGCTAGCTCCCAATACAATGAGCAGTTCTTC.

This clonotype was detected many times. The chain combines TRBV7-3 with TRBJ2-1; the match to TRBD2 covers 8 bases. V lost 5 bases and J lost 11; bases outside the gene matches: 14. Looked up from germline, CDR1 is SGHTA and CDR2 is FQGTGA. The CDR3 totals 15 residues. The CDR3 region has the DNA TGTGCCAGCAGCCCGTCTAGCGGGCCCCTCGATAAGCAGTTCTTC. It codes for CASSPSSGPLDKQFF.

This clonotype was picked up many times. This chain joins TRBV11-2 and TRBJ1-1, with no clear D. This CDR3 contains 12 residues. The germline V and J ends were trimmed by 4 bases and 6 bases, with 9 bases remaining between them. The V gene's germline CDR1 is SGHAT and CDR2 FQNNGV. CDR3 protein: CASSSEISEAFF. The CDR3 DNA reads TGTGCCAGCAGCTCTGAAATATCTGAAGCTTTCTTT.

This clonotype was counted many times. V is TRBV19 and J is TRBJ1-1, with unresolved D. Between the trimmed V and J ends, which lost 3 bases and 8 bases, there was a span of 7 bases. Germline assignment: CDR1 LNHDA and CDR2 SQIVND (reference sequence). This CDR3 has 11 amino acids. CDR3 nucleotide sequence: TGTGCCAGTAGTATTTGGAGGGAAGCTTTCTTT. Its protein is CASSIWREAFF.

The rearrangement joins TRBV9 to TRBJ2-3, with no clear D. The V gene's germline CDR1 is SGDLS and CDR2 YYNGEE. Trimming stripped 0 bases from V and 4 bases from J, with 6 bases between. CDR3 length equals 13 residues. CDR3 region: CASSVDQADTQYF. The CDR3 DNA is TGTGCCAGCAGCGTAGACCAGGCAGATACGCAGTATTTT.

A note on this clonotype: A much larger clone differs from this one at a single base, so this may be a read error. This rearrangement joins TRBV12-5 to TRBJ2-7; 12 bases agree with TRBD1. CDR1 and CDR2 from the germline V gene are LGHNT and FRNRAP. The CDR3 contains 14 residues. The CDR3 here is CAGGLGQGAYEQYF. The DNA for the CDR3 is TGTGCTGGTGGTTTGGGACAGGGGGCATACGAGCAGTACTTC.

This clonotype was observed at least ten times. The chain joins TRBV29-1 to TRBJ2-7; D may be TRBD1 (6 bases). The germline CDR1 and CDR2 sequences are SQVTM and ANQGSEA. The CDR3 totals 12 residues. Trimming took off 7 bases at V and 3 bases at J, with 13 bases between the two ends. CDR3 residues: CSASQGYYEQYF. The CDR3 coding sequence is TGCAGCGCTTCCCAGGGGTACTACGAGCAGTACTTC.

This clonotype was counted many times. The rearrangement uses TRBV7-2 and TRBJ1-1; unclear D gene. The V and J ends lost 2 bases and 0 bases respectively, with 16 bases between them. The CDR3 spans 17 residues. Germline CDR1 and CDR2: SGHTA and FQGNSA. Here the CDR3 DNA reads TGTGCCAGCAGCTTATATCTAAGCCGCATTATGAACACTGAAGCTTTCTTT. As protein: CASSLYLSRIMNTEAFF. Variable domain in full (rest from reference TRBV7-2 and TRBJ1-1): GAGVSQSPSNKVTEKGKDVELRCDPISGHTALYWYRQSLGQGLEFLIYFQGNSAPDKSGLPSDRFSAERTGGSVSTLTIQRTQQEDSAVYLCASSLYLSRIMNTEAFFGQGTRLTVV.

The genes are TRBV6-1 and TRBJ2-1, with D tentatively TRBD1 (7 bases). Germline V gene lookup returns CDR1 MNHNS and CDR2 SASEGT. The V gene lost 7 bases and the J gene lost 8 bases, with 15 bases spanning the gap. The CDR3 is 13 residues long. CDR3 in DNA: TGTGCCAGCAATAGGCAGGGGGGCGATGAGCAGTTCTTC. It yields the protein CASNRQGGDEQFF.

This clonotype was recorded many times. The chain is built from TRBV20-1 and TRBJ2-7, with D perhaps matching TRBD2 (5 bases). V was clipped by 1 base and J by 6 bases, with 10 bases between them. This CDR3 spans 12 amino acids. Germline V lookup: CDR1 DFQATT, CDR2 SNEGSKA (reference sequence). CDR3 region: CSARARALEQYF. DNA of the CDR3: TGCAGTGCTAGAGCGAGGGCTCTCGAGCAGTACTTC.

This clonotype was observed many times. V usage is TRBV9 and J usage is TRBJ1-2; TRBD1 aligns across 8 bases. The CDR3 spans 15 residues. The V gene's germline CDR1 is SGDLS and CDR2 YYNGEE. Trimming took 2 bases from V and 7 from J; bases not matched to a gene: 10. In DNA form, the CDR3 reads TGTGCCAGCAGCGTCGCCGGACAGGGACGAAGTGGCTACACCTTC. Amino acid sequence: CASSVAGQGRSGYTF.

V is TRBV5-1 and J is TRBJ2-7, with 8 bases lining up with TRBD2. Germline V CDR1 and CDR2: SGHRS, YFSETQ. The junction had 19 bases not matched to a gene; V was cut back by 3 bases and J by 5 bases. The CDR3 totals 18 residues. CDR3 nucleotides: TGCGCCAGCAGCTATATACCCGACGGGGCGGGAGGAATCCACGAGCAGTACTTC. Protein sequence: CASSYIPDGAGGIHEQYF.

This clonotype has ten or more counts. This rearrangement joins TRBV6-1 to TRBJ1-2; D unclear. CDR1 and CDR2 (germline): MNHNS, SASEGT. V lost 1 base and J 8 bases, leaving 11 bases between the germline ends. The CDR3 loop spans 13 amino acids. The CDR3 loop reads CASSEEVGDGYTF. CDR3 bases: TGTGCCAGCAGTGAAGAAGTGGGCGACGGCTACACCTTC.

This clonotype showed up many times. The CDR3, as DNA: TGTGCCAGCACCTGGAGTTGGGGACAGGTCTCTGGAAACACCATATATTTT. Translated: CASTWSWGQVSGNTIYF. This chain connects TRBV28 to TRBJ1-3; the match to TRBD1 covers 8 bases. Germline CDR1 MDHEN, CDR2 SYDVKM. V was pared by 7 bases and J by 0 bases, with 11 bases of the junction left unmatched. The CDR3 has 17 amino acids.

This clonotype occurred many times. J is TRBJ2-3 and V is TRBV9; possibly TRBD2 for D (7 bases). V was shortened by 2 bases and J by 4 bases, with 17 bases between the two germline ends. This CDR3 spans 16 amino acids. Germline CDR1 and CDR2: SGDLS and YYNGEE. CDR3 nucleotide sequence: TGTGCCAGCAGCGTGGAAGGGGGAGGGCCCTCAGATACGCAGTATTTT. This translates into CASSVEGGGPSDTQYF.

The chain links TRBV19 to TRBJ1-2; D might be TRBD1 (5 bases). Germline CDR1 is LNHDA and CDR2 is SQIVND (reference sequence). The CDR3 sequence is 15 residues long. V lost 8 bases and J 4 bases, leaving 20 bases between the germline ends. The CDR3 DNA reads TGTGCCAGTCAGGTCCTCGGGACCAACCTCTATGGCTACACCTTC. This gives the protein CASQVLGTNLYGYTF.

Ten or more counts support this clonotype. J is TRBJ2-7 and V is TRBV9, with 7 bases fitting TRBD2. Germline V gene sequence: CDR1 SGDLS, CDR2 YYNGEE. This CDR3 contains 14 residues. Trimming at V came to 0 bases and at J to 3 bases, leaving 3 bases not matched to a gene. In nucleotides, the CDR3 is TGTGCCAGCAGCGTAGCGGCTAGCGGCTACGAGCAGTACTTC. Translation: CASSVAASGYEQYF.

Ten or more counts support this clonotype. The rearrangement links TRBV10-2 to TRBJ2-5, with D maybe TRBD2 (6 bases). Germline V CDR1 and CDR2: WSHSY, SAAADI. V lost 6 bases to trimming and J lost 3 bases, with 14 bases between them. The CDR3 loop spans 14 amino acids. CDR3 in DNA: TGCGCCAGCAGGGCAGGGAGGACCAAAGAGACCCAGTACTTC. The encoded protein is CASRAGRTKETQYF.

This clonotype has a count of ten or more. The CDR3 DNA reads TGTGCCTGGAGGGGACAGGGCTCCACTGAAGCTTTCTTT. Its protein is CAWRGQGSTEAFF. The chain uses TRBV30 and TRBJ1-1; 9 bases match TRBD1. The CDR3 extends over 13 amino acids. In germline, CDR1 is GTSNPN, CDR2 SVGIG (reference sequence). V was clipped by 3 bases and J by 4 bases; unmatched bases: 3.